Below, 22 T cell receptor beta chains from the same sample are listed, as sequenced in a study of T cell responses to AZD1222 COVID-19 vaccine (dated by TCRdb to about 2021). To prepare the library, the immunoSEQ multiplex PCR assay was applied. As stored in TCRdb, this immuneACCESS dataset retains in-frame rearrangements with V and J assigned. A fraction of the clones does not appear; measured against another copy, unresolved V genes explain less than half of the discrepancy, and the remainder lacks a known reason. This sample has roughly 200,000 clones in its table, and roughly 90% of those were observed once. The ten largest clones represent around 3.7% of the sample. The sample's time point label is to be understood as: about 28 days (+/-7) after the second vaccine dose. Sequencing used peripheral blood, obtained 28 days after the second AZD1222 dose. The receptor source for this set is an adult who received the AZD1222 COVID-19 vaccine.

The V and J genes are TRBV7-2 and TRBJ2-5; maybe TRBD2 (6 bases). In germline, CDR1 is SGHTA, CDR2 FQGNSA. The CDR3 is 13 amino acids. The germline V and J ends were trimmed by 5 bases and 2 bases, with 9 bases remaining between them. CDR3 region: CASSGTVQETQYF. In DNA form, the CDR3 reads TGTGCCAGCAGCGGGACTGTACAAGAGACCCAGTACTTC.

This rearrangement joins TRBV5-5 to TRBJ2-2; no definite D call. The CDR3 extends over 14 amino acids. Germline CDR1 SGHKS, CDR2 YYEKEE (reference sequence). V was pared by 7 bases and J by 1 base, with 11 bases between. This CDR3 reads CASLKALNTGELFF. CDR3 bases: TGTGCCAGCCTAAAGGCCCTGAACACCGGGGAGCTGTTTTTT.

This chain links TRBV28 with TRBJ1-5; D not certain. Trimming left V 1 base short and J 0 bases short, with 10 bases between. The CDR3 totals 16 residues. Germline CDR1 reads MDHEN; CDR2 reads SYDVKM. CDR3 DNA: TGTGCCAGCAGTTTATTTGTCGGACTTAGCAATCAGCCCCAGCATTTT. It encodes CASSLFVGLSNQPQHF.

V and J are TRBV24-1 and TRBJ2-3; possible D gene TRBD1, 6 bases. The germline V and J ends were trimmed by 4 bases and 3 bases, with 10 bases remaining between them. Germline lookup yields CDR1 KGHDR and CDR2 SFDVKD. This CDR3 is 14 amino acids long. CDR3 in amino acids: CATSDPQGTDTQYF. The CDR3 DNA reads TGTGCCACCAGTGACCCGCAGGGGACAGATACGCAGTATTTT.

The sample holds one count of this clone. J is TRBJ2-4 and V is TRBV28; no definite D call. V dropped 5 bases and J dropped 6 bases, with 8 bases sitting between them. The CDR3 runs to 12 residues. Germline V gene lookup returns CDR1 MDHEN and CDR2 SYDVKM. The CDR3: CASSTTANIQYF. CDR3 in DNA: TGTGCCAGCAGTACGACGGCAAACATTCAGTACTTC.

The chain employs TRBV3-1 (or the pseudogene TRBV3-2) and TRBJ2-1; D may be TRBD1 (6 bases). The germline V gene has CDR1 LGHDT and CDR2 YNNKEL (reference sequence). Trimming shortened V by 3 bases and J by 7 bases, and 19 bases separated the two germline ends. The CDR3 is made up of 16 amino acids. The CDR3 loop is CASSQRTGTIGNEQFF. DNA for the CDR3: TGTGCCAGCAGCCAGCGTACCGGGACAATAGGGAATGAGCAGTTCTTC.

This chain links TRBV28 with TRBJ1-5; D not certain. CDR1 MDHEN and CDR2 SYDVKM come from the germline V gene. The CDR3 has 12 residues. The V gene lost 8 bases and the J gene lost 4 bases, with 9 bases spanning the gap. The CDR3 region has the DNA TGTGCCAGCGCAACTTCGAATCAGCCCCAGCATTTT. Its translation: CASATSNQPQHF.

V is TRBV5-1 and J is TRBJ1-4; D gene unclear. The CDR3 is 15 residues long. With 0 bases removed from V and 5 bases from J, the gap between germline ends came to 11 bases. CDR1 and CDR2 from the germline V gene are SGHRS and YFSETQ. This chain's CDR3 is CASSLATDLNEKLFF. Here the CDR3 DNA reads TGCGCCAGCAGCTTGGCCACGGACCTAAATGAAAAACTGTTTTTT.

The rearrangement joins TRBV20-1 to TRBJ2-1; weak D call: TRBD2 (6 bases). V dropped 3 bases and J dropped 4 bases, with 19 bases sitting between them. Germline V CDR1 and CDR2: DFQATT, SNEGSKA (reference sequence). This CDR3 has 16 residues. The CDR3 loop is CSASGSLAPIYNEQFF. CDR3 DNA sequence: TGCAGTGCTAGTGGTTCGCTAGCGCCAATTTACAATGAGCAGTTCTTC.

The rearrangement uses TRBV3-1 (or the pseudogene TRBV3-2) and TRBJ1-5; weak D call: TRBD1 (6 bases). The V gene's germline CDR1 is LGHDT and CDR2 YNNKEL (reference sequence). The CDR3 length is 15 residues. The germline V and J ends were trimmed by 0 bases and 6 bases, with 12 bases remaining between them. CDR3 residues: CASSQDGGGAQPQHF. Here the CDR3 DNA reads TGTGCCAGCAGCCAAGATGGGGGGGGCGCTCAGCCCCAGCATTTT.

The chain combines TRBV11-2 with TRBJ2-5; perhaps D is TRBD1 or TRBD2 (6 bases each). Germline-derived CDR1 and CDR2 are SGHAT and FQNNGV. This CDR3 has 14 amino acids. The V gene lost 10 bases and the J gene lost 4 bases, with 19 bases spanning the gap. For the CDR3, the DNA is TGTGCCACCGGGGGCCGCCTATTAGGAGAGACCCAGTACTTC. This codes for CATGGRLLGETQYF.

This chain connects TRBV21-1 to TRBJ2-5; TRBD2, the table's D call, was not compared with the DNA. TRBV21-1 is deemed a pseudogene. The CDR3 consists of 14 residues. The CDR3 here is CASRWGGKGETQYF. Written as DNA, the CDR3 is TGTGCCAGCAGATGGGGAGGGAAGGGCGAGACCCAGTACTTC.

This clone was detected a few times. The chain has TRBV18 and TRBJ1-6, with D uncertain. The CDR3 loop spans 15 amino acids. Looked up from germline, CDR1 is KGHSH and CDR2 is LQKENI. The V gene lost 3 bases and the J gene lost 5 bases, with 11 bases spanning the gap. The CDR3 protein is CASSPLGQNNSPLHF. As DNA, the CDR3 is TGTGCCAGCTCACCGCTCGGGCAGAATAATTCACCCCTCCACTTT.

V and J are TRBV13 and TRBJ2-2; D gene ambiguous. This CDR3 is built from 14 residues. CDR1 is PRHDT and CDR2 is FYEKMQ in the germline V gene (reference sequence). The ends were cut back, 0 bases at V and 2 bases at J, with 4 bases in the middle. The CDR3 spells CASSLGGNTGELFF. As DNA, the CDR3 is TGTGCCAGCAGCTTAGGTGGTAACACCGGGGAGCTGTTTTTT.

The V gene is TRBV24-1, the J gene TRBJ2-1, with 11 bases lining up with TRBD1. The CDR3 is 15 amino acids. The germline V gene has CDR1 KGHDR and CDR2 SFDVKD. After removal of 4 bases from V and 8 bases from J, the junction contained 6 bases not matched to a gene. CDR3 bases: TGTGCCACCAGTGACCTGGACAGGGGGCAGGATGAGCAGTTCTTC. Protein: CATSDLDRGQDEQFF.

The count of this clone is one. This chain links TRBV10-2 with TRBJ1-5, with 10 bases that match TRBD1. CDR1 is WSHSY, CDR2 SAAADI, per germline. The CDR3 covers 15 residues. The J segment lost 4 bases and the V segment lost 6 bases, leaving 6 bases of the junction unmatched. CDR3 loop: CASRPTGGENQPQHF. Written as DNA, the CDR3 is TGCGCCAGCAGACCGACAGGGGGCGAAAATCAGCCCCAGCATTTT.

DNA for the CDR3: TGTGCCAGCAGCTTAGAAGGAGGGAACACTGAAGCTTTCTTT. It yields the protein CASSLEGGNTEAFF. V usage is TRBV7-2 and J usage is TRBJ1-1; D gene unclear. The CDR3 runs to 14 residues. Between the trimmed V and J ends, which lost 1 base and 1 base, there was a span of 7 bases. CDR1 and CDR2 from the germline V gene are SGHTA and FQGNSA.

This chain links TRBV19 with TRBJ1-4; 8 positions agree with TRBD1. J gave up 0 bases and V 10 bases, and 4 bases lay outside the gene matches. Germline V gene lookup returns CDR1 LNHDA and CDR2 SQIVND (reference sequence). This CDR3 comprises 14 residues. The DNA for the CDR3 is TGTGCCACCACGGACAGGGCAACTAATGAAAAACTGTTTTTT. Translating gives CATTDRATNEKLFF.

The chain combines TRBV2 with TRBJ1-3; perhaps TRBD1 as D (6 bases). The ends were cut back, 3 bases at V and 0 bases at J, with 9 bases in the middle. There are 15 residues in the CDR3. CDR1 SNHLY and CDR2 FYNNEI come from the germline V gene. The CDR3 DNA follows: TGTGCCAGCAGTGATGGACAGAGCTCTGGAAACACCATATATTTT. Translating gives CASSDGQSSGNTIYF.

The chain uses TRBV6-6 and TRBJ1-3; tentative D call: TRBD1 (6 bases). With 6 bases removed from V and 12 bases from J, the gap between germline ends came to 18 bases. Germline V gene sequence: CDR1 MNHNY, CDR2 SVGAGI (reference sequence). There are 13 residues in the CDR3. The CDR3 DNA sequence: TGTGCCAGCAGCTCCCTCGCCGGGACAAACATATATTTT. Protein product: CASSSLAGTNIYF.

J is TRBJ1-1 and V is TRBV6-5; TRBD1 might be the D (5 bases). Germline V CDR1 and CDR2: MNHEY, SVGAGI. Trimming cost V 10 bases and J 1 base, with 10 bases left between them. The CDR3 runs 12 residues. The CDR3 nucleotides read TGTGCCATCACAGGAGGGAACACTGAAGCTTTCTTT. Amino acids: CAITGGNTEAFF.

The V gene is TRBV28, the J gene TRBJ2-2; no clear D gene. Trimming cost V 7 bases and J 6 bases, with 18 bases left between them. The germline V gene has CDR1 MDHEN and CDR2 SYDVKM. This CDR3 is built from 15 residues. The CDR3 region is CASNRRIKIPGELFF. CDR3 sequence (DNA): TGTGCCAGCAATAGAAGGATTAAGATTCCCGGGGAGCTGTTTTTT.